One and the same sample provided the 15 T cell receptor beta chains below, sequenced in a study of T cell repertoires in cytomegalovirus infection. TCRdb reprocessed the reads via MiXCR and lists one record per CDR3 protein. Of around 500,000 distinct CDR3 sequences listed, roughly 42% are singletons. Antigens for these TCRs are unknown. The source was cultured PBMCs, collected from culture after CMV antigen stimulation. The origin of the receptors is a human donor in good health (CMV status not recorded). Some clones in this sample may be carry-over from other donors' samples.

V usage is TRBV5-6 and J usage is TRBJ1-1, with 10 bases aligning to TRBD1. V lost 4 bases, J lost 3 bases, and 15 bases stayed unmatched. The CDR3 totals 18 residues. Germline V lookup: CDR1 SGHDT, CDR2 YYEEEE. The CDR3 nucleotides read TGTGCCAGCAGCCTACCGCCAGAGTGGACAGGGGGTCACACTGAAGCTTTCTTT. Its protein product is CASSLPPEWTGGHTEAFF.

This sequence joins TRBV7-6 and TRBJ1-6; 7 bases line up with TRBD1. In germline, CDR1 is SGHVS, CDR2 FNYEAQ. This CDR3 region has 14 residues. V dropped 5 bases and J dropped 10; count of bases not matched to a gene: 8. Here the CDR3 DNA reads TGTGCCAGCAGCCCGACAGGGAAAAGATCACCCCTCCACTTT. Encoded protein: CASSPTGKRSPLHF.

This chain joins TRBV19 and TRBJ2-1, with 11 bases identical to TRBD2. CDR3 size: 16 residues. V was pared by 0 bases and J by 7 bases, with 5 bases of the junction left unmatched. Germline CDR1 reads LNHDA; CDR2 reads SQIVND (reference sequence). CDR3 sequence reads: CASSIELAGVLNEQFF. Written as DNA, the CDR3 is TGTGCCAGTAGTATAGAACTAGCGGGAGTACTTAATGAGCAGTTCTTC.

The rearrangement uses TRBV5-1 and TRBJ2-7, with 7 bases matching TRBD1. Germline lookup yields CDR1 SGHRS and CDR2 YFSETQ. J lost 2 bases, V lost 5 bases, and 7 bases had no gene match. The CDR3 length is 14 residues. The CDR3 sequence: CASRPAGTAYEQYF. The CDR3 nucleotides are TGCGCCAGCAGGCCTGCTGGGACAGCCTACGAGCAGTACTTC.

This chain connects TRBV6-4 to TRBJ2-5, with 10 bases that match TRBD1. The ends lost 6 bases at V and 5 bases at J; junction bases unmatched: 21. CDR3 length equals 19 residues. The germline gives CDR1 MRHNA, CDR2 SNTAGT. The CDR3 sequence: CASRLLLERGQGPRETQYF. The CDR3 nucleotides are TGTGCCAGCAGACTCCTCCTGGAGAGGGGACAGGGGCCAAGGGAGACCCAGTACTTC.

This clonotype appeared a few times. The rearrangement links TRBV6-2 or TRBV6-3 to TRBJ2-7; D unclear. Germline assignment: CDR1 MNHEY and CDR2 SVGEGT. The CDR3 extends over 13 amino acids. V lost 0 bases and J 6 bases, leaving 9 bases between the germline ends. CDR3 in DNA: TGTGCCAGCAGTTACTCCTCCTCGGGCGAGCAGTACTTC. It codes for CASSYSSSGEQYF.

This clonotype has only a few counts. V gene TRBV19 combines with J gene TRBJ2-6; 7 nucleotides align to TRBD1. V dropped 9 bases and J dropped 2; count of bases not matched to a gene: 7. The CDR3 runs 15 residues. Germline V gene lookup returns CDR1 LNHDA and CDR2 SQIVND (reference sequence). CDR3 DNA sequence: TGTGCCAGCCGCATCGGACAGGCTGGGGCCAACGTCCTGACTTTC. It translates to CASRIGQAGANVLTF.

This clonotype has more than one count but fewer than ten. V is TRBV28 and J is TRBJ1-3; D is uncertain. The CDR3 has 14 residues. Germline V gives CDR1 MDHEN, CDR2 SYDVKM. The V gene lost 2 bases and the J gene lost 0 bases, with 5 bases spanning the gap. CDR3 amino acids: CASSLLGSGNTIYF. The CDR3 nucleotides read TGTGCCAGCAGTTTACTAGGCTCTGGAAACACCATATATTTT. The full variable domain, rest sourced from reference TRBV28 and TRBJ1-3, is DVKVTQSSRYLVKRTGEKVFLECVQDMDHENMFWYRQDPGLGLRLIYFSYDVKMKEKGDIPEGYSVSREKKERFSLILESASTNQTSMYLCASSLLGSGNTIYFGEGSWLTVV.

This clonotype was seen a few times. This rearrangement joins TRBV11-2 to TRBJ2-7; D is tentatively TRBD1 or TRBD2 (5 bases each). This CDR3 comprises 14 residues. Deletions cut 3 bases from V and 5 bases from J, with 14 bases between. The germline CDR1 and CDR2 sequences are SGHAT and FQNNGV. The CDR3 reads CASSLGVGNHEQYF. For the CDR3, the DNA is TGTGCCAGCAGCTTGGGGGTCGGGAACCACGAGCAGTACTTC. Combining the CDR3 with reference TRBV11-2 and TRBJ2-7 gives the whole variable domain EAGVAQSPRYKIIEKRQSVAFWCNPISGHATLYWYQQILGQGPKLLIQFQNNGVVDDSQLPKDRFSAERLKGVDSTLKIQPAKLEDSAVYLCASSLGVGNHEQYFGPGTRLTVT.

The DNA of the CDR3 is TGTGCCAGCAGTTACGGCGGGGGAATAGATACGCAGTATTTT. Its translation is CASSYGGGIDTQYF. This sequence joins TRBV6-2 or TRBV6-3 and TRBJ2-3, with 7 bases lining up with TRBD2. This CDR3 region has 14 residues. Germline V lookup: CDR1 MNHEY, CDR2 SVGEGT. With V trimmed by 2 bases and J by 5 bases, 4 bases remained unmatched.

This clonotype was observed a handful of times. The chain links TRBV6-2 or TRBV6-3 to TRBJ2-7, with a possible D match to TRBD2 (6 bases). Trimming cost V 6 bases and J 2 bases, with 11 bases left between them. The CDR3 covers 13 residues. Per germline, CDR1 MNHEY and CDR2 SVGEGT. CDR3 region: CASRLAPTYEQYF. The CDR3 coding sequence is TGTGCCAGCAGGCTAGCGCCTACCTACGAGCAGTACTTC.

V is TRBV7-2 and J is TRBJ2-7; perhaps D is TRBD1 or TRBD2 (6 bases each). This CDR3 comprises 15 residues. Germline V gene lookup returns CDR1 SGHTA and CDR2 FQGNSA. V lost 8 bases to trimming and J lost 0 bases, with 17 bases between them. The CDR3 nucleotides read TGTGCCAGCTGCCCGGGGGCCGCTCCCTCCTACGAGCAGTACTTC. It translates to CASCPGAAPSYEQYF.

The CDR3 DNA is TGTGCCAGCAGTACCCCCCGACGACGGAGCTCCTACAATGAGCAGTTCTTC. Its translation: CASSTPRRRSSYNEQFF. The V and J genes are TRBV6-2 or TRBV6-3 and TRBJ2-1; D unclear. Trimming took off 5 bases at V and 0 bases at J, with 17 bases between the two ends. Germline CDR1 MNHEY, CDR2 SVGEGT. This CDR3 contains 17 residues.

This clonotype was seen only a few times. This chain uses TRBV28 with TRBJ2-5; the D gene could be TRBD1 or TRBD2 (6 bases each). Germline CDR1 is MDHEN and CDR2 is SYDVKM. CDR3 length: 14 residues. V was pared by 6 bases and J by 7 bases, with 18 bases between. The CDR3 spells CASREGVGGRTQYF. The CDR3, as DNA: TGTGCCAGCAGGGAAGGTGTCGGGGGCCGGACCCAGTACTTC.

The J gene is TRBJ1-2, the V gene TRBV2; no firm D call. The germline CDR1 and CDR2 sequences are SNHLY and FYNNEI. The V end lost 10 bases, the J end lost 3 bases, and 18 bases lay between the germline ends. The CDR3 covers 14 residues. The CDR3 region has the DNA TGTGCCACTATCGAAGGGCGGATATACTATGGCTACACCTTC. Translating it yields CATIEGRIYYGYTF.